This T cell receptor (beta chain) was observed in a study of shared clonotypes between healthy human individuals. Profiling relied on immunoSEQ multiplex PCR, and the TCRdb table lists in-frame clones only, not all of them. The profile shows about 230,000 clones, approximately 70% of them singletons. The sequence was collected from a man in his thirties or forties in good health. The sequenced material came from memory CD4+ T cells sorted from blood. Subset of the sample: CD45RA-negative fraction.

CDR3 protein: CASSHLKLGSTDTQYF. Written as DNA, the CDR3 is TGTGCCAGCAGTCACTTGAAACTAGGTAGCACAGATACGCAGTATTTT. The chain carries TRBV28 and TRBJ2-3, with a weak D call TRBD2 (5 bases). V was clipped by 5 bases and J by 0 bases, with 15 bases between them. This CDR3 region has 16 residues. Germline V lookup: CDR1 MDHEN, CDR2 SYDVKM. The complete variable domain, with remaining parts taken from reference TRBV28 and TRBJ2-3, reads DVKVTQSSRYLVKRTGEKVFLECVQDMDHENMFWYRQDPGLGLRLIYFSYDVKMKEKGDIPEGYSVSREKKERFSLILESASTNQTSMYLCASSHLKLGSTDTQYFGPGTRLTVL.